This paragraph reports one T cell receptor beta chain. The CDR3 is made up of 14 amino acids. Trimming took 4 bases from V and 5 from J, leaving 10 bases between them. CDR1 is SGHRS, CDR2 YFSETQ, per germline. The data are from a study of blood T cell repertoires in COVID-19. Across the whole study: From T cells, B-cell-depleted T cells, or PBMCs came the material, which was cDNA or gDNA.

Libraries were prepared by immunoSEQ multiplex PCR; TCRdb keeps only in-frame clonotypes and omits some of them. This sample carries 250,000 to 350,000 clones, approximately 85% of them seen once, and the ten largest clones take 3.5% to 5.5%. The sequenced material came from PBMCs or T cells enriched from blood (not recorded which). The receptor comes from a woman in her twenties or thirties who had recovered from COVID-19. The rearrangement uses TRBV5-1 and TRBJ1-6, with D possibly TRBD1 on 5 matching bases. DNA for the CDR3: TGCGCCAGCAGCCTGACAGAGAATAATTCACCCCTCCACTTT. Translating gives CASSLTENNSPLHF.